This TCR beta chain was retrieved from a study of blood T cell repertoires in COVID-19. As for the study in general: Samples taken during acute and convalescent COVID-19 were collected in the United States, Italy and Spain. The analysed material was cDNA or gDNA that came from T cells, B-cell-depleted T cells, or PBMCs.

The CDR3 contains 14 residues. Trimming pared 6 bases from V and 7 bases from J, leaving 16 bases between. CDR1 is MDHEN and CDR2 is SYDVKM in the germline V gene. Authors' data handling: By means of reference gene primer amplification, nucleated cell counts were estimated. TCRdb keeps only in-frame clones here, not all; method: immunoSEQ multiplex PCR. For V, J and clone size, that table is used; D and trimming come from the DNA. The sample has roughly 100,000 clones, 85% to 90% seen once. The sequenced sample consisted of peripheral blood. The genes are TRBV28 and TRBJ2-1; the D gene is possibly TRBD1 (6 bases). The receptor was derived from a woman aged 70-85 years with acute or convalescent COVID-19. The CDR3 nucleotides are TGTGCCAGCAGGGCCCCTATCGGACAGAATGAGCAGTTCTTC. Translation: CASRAPIGQNEQFF.